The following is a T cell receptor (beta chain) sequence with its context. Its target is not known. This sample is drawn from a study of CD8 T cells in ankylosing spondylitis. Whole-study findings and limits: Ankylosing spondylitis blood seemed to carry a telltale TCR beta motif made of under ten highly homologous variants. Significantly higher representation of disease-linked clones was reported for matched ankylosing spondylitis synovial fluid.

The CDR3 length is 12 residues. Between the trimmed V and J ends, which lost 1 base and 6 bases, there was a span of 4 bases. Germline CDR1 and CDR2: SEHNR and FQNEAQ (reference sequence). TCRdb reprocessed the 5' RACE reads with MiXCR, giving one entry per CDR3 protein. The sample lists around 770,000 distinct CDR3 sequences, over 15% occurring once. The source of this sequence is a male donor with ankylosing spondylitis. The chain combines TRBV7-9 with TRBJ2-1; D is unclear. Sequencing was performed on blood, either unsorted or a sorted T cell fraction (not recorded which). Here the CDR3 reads CASSLDTNEQFF. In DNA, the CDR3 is TGTGCCAGCAGCTTAGACACCAATGAGCAGTTCTTC.